This T cell receptor (beta chain) was captured by sequencing in a study of response to subunit inactivated influenza vaccine. With V trimmed by 7 bases and J by 2 bases, 9 bases remained unmatched. CDR1 SQVTM and CDR2 ANQGSEA come from the germline V gene. The CDR3 spans 15 residues. TCRdb ran MiXCR on the RT-PCR reads and lists one entry per CDR3 protein. The profile shows about 170,000 distinct CDR3 sequences, roughly 12% of them singletons. This clonotype was recorded a few times. This same sample was also taken into another study, of T cells expressing NK-cell markers. This second study says: Scientists made TCR beta cDNA using 5'RACE template switching with UMIs.

The clonotype was recovered from a man in his forties or fifties who received an inactivated influenza vaccine. Source: CD8+ T cells sorted from PBMCs, taken about 13 days after vaccination. V usage is TRBV29-1 and J usage is TRBJ2-2; TRBD1 aligns across 8 bases. This CDR3 reads CSAELTGVNTGELFF. As DNA, the CDR3 is TGCAGCGCTGAGCTGACAGGGGTCAACACCGGGGAGCTGTTTTTT.